These 30 T cell receptor beta chains originate from one sample sequenced in a study of a mutant IDH1 vaccine in newly diagnosed glioma. Time point: week 11, during vaccination. In every dose of vaccine, 300 ug of mutant IDH1 20-mer peptide was given alongside topical imiquimod. TCRdb keeps only in-frame clones here, not all; method: immunoSEQ multiplex PCR. The data hold fewer than 70,000 clones, with more than 80% observed a single time. Their specific antigens are unknown. Sample: PBMCs, taken from a glioma patient whose treatment included an IDH1 peptide vaccine. Receptors originate from a man younger than 40 with glioma.

The chain joins TRBV27 to TRBJ1-4; tentatively, D is TRBD1 (6 bases). The germline V gene encodes CDR1 MNHEY and CDR2 SMNVEV (reference sequence). This CDR3 has 15 residues. Trimming pared 5 bases from V and 5 bases from J, leaving 15 bases between. The CDR3: CASSRLQGGNEKLFF. Here the CDR3 DNA reads TGTGCCAGCAGTCGACTACAGGGTGGGAATGAAAAACTGTTTTTT. Complete variable domain (other parts from reference TRBV27 and TRBJ1-4): EAQVTQNPRYLITVTGKKLTVTCSQNMNHEYMSWYRQDPGLGLRQIYYSMNVEVTDKGDVPEGYKVSRKEKRNFPLILESPSPNQTSLYFCASSRLQGGNEKLFFGSGTQLSVL.

The J gene is TRBJ2-3, the V gene TRBV9, with TRBD1 matching 10 bases. This CDR3 region has 14 residues. From germline, CDR1 is SGDLS and CDR2 YYNGEE. Trimming took 3 bases from V and 4 from J; bases not matched to a gene: 2. The CDR3 reads CASSGGTGADTQYF. The CDR3 DNA reads TGTGCCAGCAGCGGCGGGACAGGGGCAGATACGCAGTATTTT.

The count of this clone is one. The rearrangement links TRBV5-1 to TRBJ2-3; D may correspond to TRBD1 or TRBD2 (5 bases each). CDR1 is SGHRS and CDR2 is YFSETQ in the germline V gene. The CDR3 contains 11 residues. V was clipped by 3 bases and J by 6 bases, with 5 bases between them. The CDR3 reads CASSWDDTQYF. The CDR3 DNA is TGCGCCAGCAGCTGGGACGATACGCAGTATTTT.

The sample holds a few counts of this clone. The V call is TRBV30, the J call TRBJ1-1; 7 bases match TRBD1. Germline V CDR1 and CDR2: GTSNPN, SVGIG (reference sequence). V was pared by 2 bases and J by 10 bases, with 16 bases of the junction left unmatched. CDR3 size: 15 residues. The chain's CDR3 is CAWSLRGRGLGGAFF. The CDR3 nucleotides read TGTGCCTGGAGTTTGAGGGGGCGAGGGCTAGGAGGAGCTTTCTTT. Using reference TRBV30 and TRBJ1-1 for the parts outside the CDR3, the full variable domain is SQTIHQWPATLVQPVGSPLSLECTVEGTSNPNLYWYRQAAGRGLQLLFYSVGIGQISSEVPQNLSASRPQDRQFILSSKKLLLSDSGFYLCAWSLRGRGLGGAFFGQGTRLTVV.

A single count supports this clone. The V and J genes are TRBV28 and TRBJ1-4; D uncertain. The CDR3 sequence is 13 residues long. Germline-derived CDR1 and CDR2 are MDHEN and SYDVKM. The V and J ends lost 2 bases and 8 bases respectively, with 9 bases between them. The CDR3, as DNA: TGTGCCAGCAGTTTAAGGGTTGAGGAAAAACTGTTTTTT. Translation gives CASSLRVEEKLFF.

V gene TRBV27 combines with J gene TRBJ1-4; D remains unclear. The CDR3 has 13 amino acids. Germline CDR1 MNHEY, CDR2 SMNVEV (reference sequence). Trimming took off 1 base at V and 7 bases at J, with 7 bases between the two ends. The CDR3 DNA is TGTGCCAGCAGTTTATATGGCTCTGAAAAACTGTTTTTT. Residues: CASSLYGSEKLFF.

The chain uses TRBV5-1 and TRBJ2-2; 8 bases match TRBD1. The ends lost 2 bases at V and 5 bases at J; junction bases unmatched: 5. CDR1 SGHRS and CDR2 YFSETQ come from the germline V gene. This CDR3 is 15 amino acids long. The CDR3, as DNA: TGCGCCAGCAGCTTTGACAGGGGTCAGACCGGGGAGCTGTTTTTT. Its protein is CASSFDRGQTGELFF. Based on the CDR3 plus reference TRBV5-1 and TRBJ2-2, the full variable domain is KAGVTQTPRYLIKTRGQQVTLSCSPISGHRSVSWYQQTPGQGLQFLFEYFSETQRNKGNFPGRFSGRQFSNSRSEMNVSTLELGDSALYLCASSFDRGQTGELFFGEGSRLTVL.

The chain carries TRBV7-6 and TRBJ2-5; D is unresolved. Germline CDR1 SGHVS, CDR2 FNYEAQ. The CDR3 runs 12 residues. V was cut by 1 base and J by 7 bases, with 7 bases left in between. As DNA, the CDR3 is TGTGCCAGCAGCTTAGGGGGTGCGACCCAGTACTTC. The encoded protein is CASSLGGATQYF.

The genes are TRBV2 and TRBJ1-1; D call uncertain. CDR1 SNHLY and CDR2 FYNNEI come from the germline V gene. The CDR3 contains 13 residues. V was cut by 2 bases and J by 0 bases, with 4 bases left in between. CDR3 DNA sequence: TGTGCCAGCAGTGAAAATGTGAACACTGAAGCTTTCTTT. This sequence encodes CASSENVNTEAFF.

The rearrangement links TRBV4-3 to TRBJ2-3, with 9 bases matching TRBD2. After removal of 0 bases from V and 5 bases from J, the junction contained 9 bases not matched to a gene. This CDR3 has 17 amino acids. Per germline, CDR1 LGHNA and CDR2 YSLEER. The CDR3 reads CASSQDWRGGHVDTQYF. The CDR3 DNA reads TGCGCCAGCAGCCAAGATTGGCGGGGGGGCCATGTAGATACGCAGTATTTT.

This clone was observed a handful of times. The V call is TRBV10-3, the J call TRBJ1-5; possibly TRBD1 for D (5 bases). Trimming pared 3 bases from V and 7 bases from J, leaving 13 bases between. This CDR3 region has 14 residues. The V gene's germline CDR1 is ENHRY and CDR2 SYGVKD. The CDR3 DNA reads TGTGCCATCAGTGAAGGCCGGGGGGTCCAGCCCCAGCATTTT. Translated: CAISEGRGVQPQHF.

The chain uses TRBV4-1 and TRBJ2-1; the D gene is possibly TRBD2 (6 bases). Deletions cut 4 bases from V and 9 bases from J, with 19 bases between. Germline CDR1 MGHRA, CDR2 YSYEKL. This CDR3 is 15 amino acids long. CDR3 sequence (DNA): TGCGCCAGCAGCCCGACCCCCGCCAGGAGGGGTGAGCAGTTCTTC. Translation: CASSPTPARRGEQFF.

This clone was counted a single time. The gene calls are TRBV27 and TRBJ2-3; D not certain. This CDR3 spans 12 amino acids. With 3 bases removed from V and 11 bases from J, the gap between germline ends came to 12 bases. CDR1 is MNHEY and CDR2 is SMNVEV in the germline V gene (reference sequence). Here the CDR3 reads CASSFSGVRQYF. The DNA for the CDR3 is TGTGCCAGCAGTTTTTCGGGTGTTAGGCAGTATTTT.

This chain links TRBV11-2 with TRBJ2-1; D remains unclear. Per the germline V gene, CDR1 is SGHAT and CDR2 is FQNNGV. The CDR3 covers 15 residues. With 6 bases removed from V and 0 bases from J, the gap between germline ends came to 12 bases. The CDR3: CASRLTFSSYNEQFF. Here the CDR3 DNA reads TGTGCCAGCAGACTAACCTTCAGCTCCTACAATGAGCAGTTCTTC.

The chain links TRBV14 to TRBJ1-1; D is unresolved. The CDR3 length is 15 residues. The V end lost 2 bases, the J end lost 1 base, and 11 bases lay between the germline ends. Germline CDR1 is SGHDN and CDR2 is FVKESK. CDR3 amino acids: CASSQNRAANTEAFF. The CDR3 nucleotides are TGTGCCAGCAGCCAAAATCGGGCAGCGAACACTGAAGCTTTCTTT.

This clone appeared a few times. V and J are TRBV7-9 and TRBJ1-2; possibly TRBD1 for D (6 bases). Trimming took 3 bases from V and 4 from J, leaving 15 bases between them. The germline CDR1 and CDR2 sequences are SEHNR and FQNEAQ (reference sequence). This CDR3 region has 15 residues. The CDR3 region has the DNA TGTGCCAGCAGCTTGGGTGGGGGGCGAGGCTATGGCTACACCTTC. Protein sequence: CASSLGGGRGYGYTF. The full variable domain, completed using reference TRBV7-9 and TRBJ1-2, is DTGVSQNPRHKITKRGQNVTFRCDPISEHNRLYWYRQTLGQGPEFLTYFQNEAQLEKSRLLSDRFSAERPKGSFSTLEIQRTEQGDSAMYLCASSLGGGRGYGYTFGSGTRLTVV.

This chain joins TRBV5-4 and TRBJ2-1; D call uncertain. The CDR3 length is 11 residues. Germline V lookup: CDR1 SGHNT, CDR2 YYREEE (reference sequence). Trimming left V 1 base short and J 8 bases short, with 4 bases between. DNA for the CDR3: TGTGCCAGCAGCTTGACCGATGAGCAGTTCTTC. As protein: CASSLTDEQFF.

V and J are TRBV6-1 and TRBJ1-6, with D perhaps matching TRBD1 (5 bases). CDR1 MNHNS and CDR2 SASEGT come from the germline V gene. The V end lost 8 bases, the J end lost 9 bases, and 11 bases lay between the germline ends. This CDR3 is 12 amino acids long. CDR3 in DNA: TGTGCCAGCCAGTTCGGGGCTTCACCCCTCCACTTT. The encoded protein is CASQFGASPLHF.

The gene calls are TRBV2 and TRBJ2-6; 9 bases align to TRBD1. The germline gives CDR1 SNHLY, CDR2 FYNNEI. Trimming took 6 bases from V and 2 from J; bases not matched to a gene: 11. The CDR3 runs 18 residues. CDR3 protein: CASRSSPGQGPGANVLTF. CDR3 nucleotides: TGTGCCAGCAGATCCTCACCGGGACAGGGACCTGGGGCCAACGTCCTGACTTTC. Supplemented by reference TRBV2 and TRBJ2-6, the full variable domain reads EPEVTQTPSHQVTQMGQEVILRCVPISNHLYFYWYRQILGQKVEFLVSFYNNEISEKSEIFDDQFSVERPDGSNFTLKIRSTKLEDSAMYFCASRSSPGQGPGANVLTFGAGSRLTVL.

J is TRBJ2-6 and V is TRBV18; TRBD1 aligns across 8 bases. CDR1 and CDR2 (germline): KGHSH, LQKENI. This CDR3 is 18 amino acids long. The junction had 6 bases not matched to a gene; V was cut back by 2 bases and J by 0 bases. The CDR3 DNA follows: TGTGCCAGCTCACCAATACGGACAGGGAGCTCTGGGGCCAACGTCCTGACTTTC. This codes for CASSPIRTGSSGANVLTF.

The chain joins TRBV27 to TRBJ1-1; D is possibly TRBD1 (6 bases). Germline V lookup: CDR1 MNHEY, CDR2 SMNVEV (reference sequence). This CDR3 comprises 15 residues. V lost 3 bases and J lost 3, with 14 bases in between. CDR3 sequence (DNA): TGTGCCAGCAGTTTTGGGGGCCAGGCCCACACTGAAGCTTTCTTT. The encoded protein is CASSFGGQAHTEAFF.

This clone has more than one count but fewer than ten. The CDR3 nucleotides read TGTGCCAGCAGCCTGACTAGCGGGGGTGGCAATGAGCAGTTCTTC. Translation gives CASSLTSGGGNEQFF. The chain couples TRBV7-2 to TRBJ2-1; 12 bases agree with TRBD2. The trim removed 5 bases at V and 6 bases at J, leaving 5 bases unmatched. The CDR3 covers 15 residues. Germline V gives CDR1 SGHTA, CDR2 FQGNSA.

The genes are TRBV5-1 and TRBJ1-2, with TRBD1 as a possible D gene (5 bases). This CDR3 contains 14 residues. Germline CDR1 and CDR2: SGHRS and YFSETQ. Trimming stripped 0 bases from V and 4 bases from J, with 10 bases between. The CDR3 bases are TGCGCCAGCAGCTTGGAGGGGACCCTCTATGGCTACACCTTC. This translates into CASSLEGTLYGYTF.

This clone came up a few times. The chain recombines TRBV11-2 with TRBJ1-5; 7 bases align to TRBD1. Trimming removed 5 bases from V and 3 bases from J; junction bases left unmatched: 4. The CDR3 contains 14 residues. The V gene's germline CDR1 is SGHAT and CDR2 FQNNGV. The CDR3 DNA reads as TGTGCCAGCAGCCCGACAGGGAACAATCAGCCCCAGCATTTT. Amino acid sequence: CASSPTGNNQPQHF.

The rearrangement joins TRBV9 to TRBJ2-1; the D gene is possibly TRBD2 (6 bases). The CDR3 loop spans 15 amino acids. CDR1 is SGDLS and CDR2 is YYNGEE in the germline V gene. Trimming shortened V by 0 bases and J by 6 bases, and 13 bases separated the two germline ends. CDR3 nucleotides: TGTGCCAGCAGCGTAGTTGGGAGGCGGGCCAATGAGCAGTTCTTC. Protein product: CASSVVGRRANEQFF.

This chain links TRBV19 with TRBJ1-4; D is perhaps TRBD1 (5 bases). Trimming cost V 5 bases and J 4 bases, with 20 bases left between them. Per germline, CDR1 LNHDA and CDR2 SQIVND (reference sequence). The CDR3 spans 17 residues. The CDR3: CASSLTSRQPYNEKLFF. As DNA, the CDR3 is TGTGCCAGTAGTCTTACCTCTCGACAGCCCTATAATGAAAAACTGTTTTTT. The variable domain in full, completed from reference TRBV19 and TRBJ1-4, reads DGGITQSPKYLFRKEGQNVTLSCEQNLNHDAMYWYRQDPGQGLRLIYYSQIVNDFQKGDIAEGYSVSREKKESFPLTVTSAQKNPTAFYLCASSLTSRQPYNEKLFFGSGTQLSVL.

CDR3 protein: CASSLQQGAYTIYF. The DNA for the CDR3 is TGCGCCAGCAGCCTACAACAGGGGGCCTACACCATATATTTT. The chain carries TRBV4-1 and TRBJ1-3; 9 bases align to TRBD1. Germline lookup yields CDR1 MGHRA and CDR2 YSYEKL. CDR3 length: 14 amino acids. J gave up 8 bases and V 4 bases, and 6 bases lay outside the gene matches.

J is TRBJ1-2 and V is TRBV18; tentatively, D is TRBD1 (5 bases). The ends were cut back, 3 bases at V and 4 bases at J, with 18 bases in the middle. Germline V gives CDR1 KGHSH, CDR2 LQKENI. The CDR3 is 16 amino acids. CDR3 sequence (DNA): TGTGCCAGCTCACCCGTCGACAGCTTATCTTCCTATGGCTACACCTTC. This codes for CASSPVDSLSSYGYTF.

The chain has TRBV28 and TRBJ1-1; D is ambiguous. This CDR3 has 12 residues. The germline V gene has CDR1 MDHEN and CDR2 SYDVKM. Trimming cost V 5 bases and J 11 bases, with 15 bases left between them. The CDR3 DNA reads TGTGCCAGCAGTAAAGACTGGTTCTCGGCTTTCTTT. Protein: CASSKDWFSAFF.

The chain is built from TRBV2 and TRBJ1-1, with TRBD1 as a possible D gene (5 bases). The CDR3 extends over 17 amino acids. Germline CDR1 is SNHLY and CDR2 is FYNNEI. Trimming shortened V by 4 bases and J by 3 bases, and 21 bases separated the two germline ends. The CDR3 here is CASSVGNSWGGDTEAFF. The CDR3 nucleotides are TGTGCCAGCAGTGTCGGAAACTCATGGGGCGGGGACACTGAAGCTTTCTTT.